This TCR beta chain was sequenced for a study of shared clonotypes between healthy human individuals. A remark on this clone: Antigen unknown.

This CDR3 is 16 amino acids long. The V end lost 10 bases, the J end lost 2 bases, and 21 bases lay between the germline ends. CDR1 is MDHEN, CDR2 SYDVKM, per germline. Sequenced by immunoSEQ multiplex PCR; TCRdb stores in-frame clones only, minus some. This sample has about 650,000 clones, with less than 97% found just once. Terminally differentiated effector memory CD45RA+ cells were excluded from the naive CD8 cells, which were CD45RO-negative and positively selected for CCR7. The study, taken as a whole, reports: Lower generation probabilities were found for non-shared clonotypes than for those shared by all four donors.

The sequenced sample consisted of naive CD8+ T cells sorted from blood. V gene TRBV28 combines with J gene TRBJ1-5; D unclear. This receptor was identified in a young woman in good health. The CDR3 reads CATRTDPKKGNQPQHF. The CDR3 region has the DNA TGTGCCACCCGAACAGACCCCAAGAAGGGCAATCAGCCCCAGCATTTT.